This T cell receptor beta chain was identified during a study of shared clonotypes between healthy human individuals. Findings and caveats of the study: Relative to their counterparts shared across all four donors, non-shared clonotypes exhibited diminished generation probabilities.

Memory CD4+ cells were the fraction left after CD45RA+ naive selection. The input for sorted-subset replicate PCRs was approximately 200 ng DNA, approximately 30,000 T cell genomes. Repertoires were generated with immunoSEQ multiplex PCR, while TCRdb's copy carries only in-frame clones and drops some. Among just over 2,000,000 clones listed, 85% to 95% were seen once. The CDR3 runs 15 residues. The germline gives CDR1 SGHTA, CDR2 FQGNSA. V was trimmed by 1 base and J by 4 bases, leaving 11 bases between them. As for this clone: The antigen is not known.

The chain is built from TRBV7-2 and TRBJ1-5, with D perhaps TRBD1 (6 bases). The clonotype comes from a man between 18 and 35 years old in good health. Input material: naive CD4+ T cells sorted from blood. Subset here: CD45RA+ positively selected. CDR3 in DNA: TGTGCCAGCAGCTTAGGGACAGCAATAAATCAGCCCCAGCATTTT. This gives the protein CASSLGTAINQPQHF. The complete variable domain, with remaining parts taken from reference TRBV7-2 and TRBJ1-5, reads GAGVSQSPSNKVTEKGKDVELRCDPISGHTALYWYRQSLGQGLEFLIYFQGNSAPDKSGLPSDRFSAERTGGSVSTLTIQRTQQEDSAVYLCASSLGTAINQPQHFGDGTRLSIL.